This T cell receptor (beta chain) was sequenced for a study of T cells in Graves' hyperthyroidism and ophthalmopathy. Study-wide results and limits: Most thyroid clonotypes with frequency above 0.001 were detected in blood. Researchers report that a 13 V-J model separated ophthalmopathy from stable hyperthyroidism.

Patients aged 18 to 65 had newly diagnosed hyperthyroidism of under 2 months' duration. A sample of blood taken at first hyperthyroidism diagnosis preceded any ophthalmopathy symptoms. This clonotype was seen repeatedly, ten times or more. Its antigen is currently unknown. V was shortened by 3 bases and J by 1 base, with 10 bases between the two germline ends. The CDR3 is 15 residues long. Germline assignment: CDR1 KGHSH and CDR2 LQKENI. Regions amplified from RNA transcripts were the TCR beta CDR3 regions. The HTBI primer set was used in a first-round RT-PCR of the TCR CDR3. Each CDR3 protein gets one entry after TCRdb re-called the multiplex PCR reads with MiXCR. The sample has under 450,000 distinct CDR3 sequences, roughly 12% seen once; the top ten hold less than 25%.

The J gene is TRBJ1-5, the V gene TRBV18; D gene uncertain. The sequenced sample was blood. This TCR was sampled from a man younger than 40 with Graves' hyperthyroidism that later progressed to Graves' ophthalmopathy. The CDR3 DNA reads TGTGCCAGCTCACCCGACGGGATAAGCAATCAGCCCCAGCATTTT. This translates into CASSPDGISNQPQHF.